This T cell receptor beta chain is from a study of shared clonotypes between healthy human individuals. Overall study context: The study drew on two women and a few men aged 18 to 49 as donors. Each donor had three CD4 naive, three CD4 memory, two CD8 naive and one CD8 memory plate.

The authors distributed each subset's genomic DNA evenly over several immunoSEQ plates. In the sorted-subset replicate PCRs, approximately 200 ng DNA, 29,000 or so T cell genomes, was used. Libraries were prepared by immunoSEQ multiplex PCR; TCRdb keeps only in-frame clonotypes and omits some of them. The table includes 1.6 million or so clones, roughly 97% detected once. This TCR was sampled from a man younger than 40 in good health. The sequencing input was naive CD4+ T cells sorted from blood. Described subset: CD45RA+ positively selected.

In DNA form, the CDR3 reads TGCGCCAGCAGTGAAAGGGCACCCGGTGGTCGGGAGACCCAGTACTTC. Its translation: CASSERAPGGRETQYF. This chain connects TRBV10-1 to TRBJ2-5; D is undetermined. Looked up from germline, CDR1 is WNHNN and CDR2 is SYGVQD (reference sequence). Between the trimmed V and J ends, which lost 3 bases and 5 bases, there was a span of 19 bases. This CDR3 spans 16 amino acids.